These 16 T cell receptor beta chains were sequenced from one sample in a study of shared clonotypes between healthy human individuals. TCRdb keeps only in-frame clones here, not all; method: immunoSEQ multiplex PCR. This table holds about 1.1 million clones, more than 75% found once. Input material: memory CD4+ T cells from PBMCs. As for subset: CD45RA-negative fraction. The receptors derive from a man aged 18 to 29 in good health. Some clones in this sample may be carry-over from other donors' samples.

The rearrangement joins TRBV4-3 to TRBJ2-3; no reliable D call. The CDR3 has 15 residues. The germline gives CDR1 LGHNA, CDR2 YSLEER. Trimming left V 1 base short and J 4 bases short, with 12 bases between. CDR3 nucleotide sequence: TGCGCCAGCAGCCAAGTAGCCCCGGGTTCAGATACGCAGTATTTT. The encoded protein is CASSQVAPGSDTQYF.

The rearrangement uses TRBV5-4 and TRBJ2-5; D uncertain. The CDR3 runs 14 residues. Trimming left V 1 base short and J 2 bases short, with 9 bases between. CDR1 is SGHNT and CDR2 is YYREEE in the germline V gene (reference sequence). CDR3 sequence: CASSLQTAQETQYF. CDR3 DNA: TGTGCCAGCAGCTTGCAGACTGCTCAAGAGACCCAGTACTTC.

This clone was found a few times. The chain joins TRBV6-1 to TRBJ1-5, with 7 bases identical to TRBD1. Trimming cost V 8 bases and J 0 bases; bases outside gene matches: 4. The CDR3 sequence is 14 residues long. CDR1 and CDR2 (germline): MNHNS, SASEGT. The CDR3 bases are TGTGCCAGCGGGGACAGTAATAGCAATCAGCCCCAGCATTTT. Translated, it gives CASGDSNSNQPQHF.

The chain has TRBV7-2 and TRBJ2-7; the D is unclear. Trimming stripped 8 bases from V and 2 bases from J, with 10 bases between. Germline V gene sequence: CDR1 SGHTA, CDR2 FQGNSA. The CDR3 runs 12 residues. The CDR3 sequence is CASSPAAYEQYF. CDR3 DNA: TGTGCCAGCTCTCCAGCAGCCTACGAGCAGTACTTC.

The chain combines TRBV7-8 with TRBJ1-1; 7 nucleotides agree with TRBD1. This CDR3 comprises 13 residues. After removal of 2 bases from V and 3 bases from J, the junction contained 0 bases not matched to a gene. Germline V gene sequence: CDR1 SGHVS, CDR2 FQNEAQ. The CDR3 loop is CASSLQGDTEAFF. CDR3 coding DNA: TGTGCCAGCAGCTTACAGGGGGACACTGAAGCTTTCTTT.

The rearrangement uses TRBV11-1 and TRBJ2-1; 10 nucleotides match TRBD2. The CDR3 contains 17 residues. Per the germline V gene, CDR1 is SGHAT and CDR2 is FQDESV (reference sequence). J gave up 5 bases and V 4 bases, and 11 bases lay outside the gene matches. CDR3: CASSYPLAGFPDNEQFF. DNA for the CDR3: TGTGCCAGCAGCTACCCACTAGCGGGGTTTCCGGACAATGAGCAGTTCTTC. Filled out from reference TRBV11-1 and TRBJ2-1, the complete variable domain reads EAEVAQSPRYKITEKSQAVAFWCDPISGHATLYWYRQILGQGPELLVQFQDESVVDDSQLPKDRFSAERLKGVDSTLKIQPAELGDSAMYLCASSYPLAGFPDNEQFFGPGTRLTVL.

This chain uses TRBV6-6 with TRBJ2-7; 7 bases line up with TRBD1. V dropped 7 bases and J dropped 5; count of bases not matched to a gene: 8. This CDR3 spans 13 amino acids. Germline CDR1 and CDR2: MNHNY and SVGAGI (reference sequence). The CDR3 sequence: CASTPDRVHEQYF. CDR3 nucleotide sequence: TGTGCCAGCACCCCCGACAGGGTGCACGAGCAGTACTTC.

This clone was counted a few times. Distinct nucleotide sequences in the sample also encode this CDR3. The gene calls are TRBV27 and TRBJ1-5; D is perhaps TRBD1 (5 bases). CDR3 length equals 14 residues. V was pared by 2 bases and J by 2 bases, with 7 bases between. Germline lookup yields CDR1 MNHEY and CDR2 SMNVEV (reference sequence). The CDR3 loop reads CASSLRGGNQPQHF. Written as DNA, the CDR3 is TGTGCCAGCAGTTTACGAGGGGGCAATCAGCCCCAGCATTTT.

The rearrangement links TRBV7-3 to TRBJ1-5; 8 bases line up with TRBD1. The CDR3 sequence is 13 residues long. Germline CDR1 reads SGHTA; CDR2 reads FQGTGA. The V segment lost 2 bases and the J segment 7 bases; nucleotides outside the gene matches: 1. The CDR3: CASSLGQGQPQHF. CDR3 DNA: TGTGCCAGCAGCTTAGGACAGGGCCAGCCCCAGCATTTT. The full variable domain, in which reference TRBV7-3 and TRBJ1-5 provide the parts outside the CDR3, is GAGVSQTPSNKVTEKGKYVELRCDPISGHTALYWYRQSLGQGPEFLIYFQGTGAADDSGLPNDRFFAVRPEGSVSTLKIQRTERGDSAVYLCASSLGQGQPQHFGDGTRLSIL.

The V gene is TRBV7-9, the J gene TRBJ2-5; D gene uncertain. The CDR3 totals 16 residues. Germline V gives CDR1 SEHNR, CDR2 FQNEAQ (reference sequence). V dropped 5 bases and J dropped 3 bases, with 19 bases sitting between them. The CDR3 region is CASSLIVVDWEETQYF. In DNA form, the CDR3 reads TGTGCCAGCAGCCTGATCGTCGTGGATTGGGAAGAGACCCAGTACTTC. Filled out from reference TRBV7-9 and TRBJ2-5, the complete variable domain reads DTGVSQNPRHKITKRGQNVTFRCDPISEHNRLYWYRQTLGQGPEFLTYFQNEAQLEKSRLLSDRFSAERPKGSFSTLEIQRTEQGDSAMYLCASSLIVVDWEETQYFGPGTRLLVL.

The chain links TRBV29-1 to TRBJ2-1; D tentatively reads TRBD1 or TRBD2 (6 bases each). With 2 bases removed from V and 9 bases from J, the gap between germline ends came to 23 bases. Germline V gene lookup returns CDR1 SQVTM and CDR2 ANQGSEA. This CDR3 comprises 16 residues. The CDR3 DNA reads TGCAGCGTTGAAAGGGCCGGGGGCGGAAGGACCGGTGAGCAGTTCTTC. Its protein is CSVERAGGGRTGEQFF.

This clone was picked up one time. J is TRBJ2-2 and V is TRBV5-1, with 9 bases aligning to TRBD1. V shed 4 bases and J 8 bases; nucleotides not matched to a gene: 9. The germline V gene has CDR1 SGHRS and CDR2 YFSETQ. The CDR3 is 15 amino acids. The DNA for the CDR3 is TGCGCCAGCAGCCCGGGGGACAGGGAATCTGGGGAGCTGTTTTTT. This translates into CASSPGDRESGELFF.

The chain combines TRBV20-1 with TRBJ1-1, with TRBD1 identical over 8 bases. Germline CDR1 and CDR2: DFQATT and SNEGSKA (reference sequence). This CDR3 has 11 amino acids. V was pared by 6 bases and J by 11 bases, with 8 bases of the junction left unmatched. The CDR3 is CSAGDRQGAFF. The CDR3 nucleotides are TGCAGTGCCGGGGACAGGCAAGGGGCTTTCTTT.

Worth noting for this clone: At one of its ends the junction is not consistent with the germline gene, which may arise from a read error. The chain links TRBV19 to TRBJ2-2, with 7 bases matching TRBD1. CDR3 size: 18 residues. CDR1 is LNHDA, CDR2 SQIVND, per germline (reference sequence). The CDR3 here is CASSLTRSGTANSGELFF. The CDR3 region has the DNA TGTGCCAGTAGTCTAACCCGGAGTGGGACAGCGAACTCCGGGGAGCTGTTTTTT.

This rearrangement joins TRBV7-3 to TRBJ2-1, with D unclear. The CDR3 is 17 amino acids. The germline gives CDR1 SGHTA, CDR2 FQGTGA. The V gene lost 2 bases and the J gene lost 3 bases, with 17 bases spanning the gap. CDR3 protein: CASSLLSQRQFYNEQFF. The CDR3 DNA reads as TGTGCCAGCAGCTTATTGTCTCAGCGTCAGTTCTACAATGAGCAGTTCTTC.

The chain couples TRBV23-1 to TRBJ1-1; no definite D call. TRBV23-1 counts as an open reading frame of uncertain function. The ends were cut back, 4 bases at V and 11 bases at J, with 20 bases in the middle. The CDR3 runs 14 residues. CDR3 sequence (DNA): TGCGCCAGCAGTCGGGAGGGTGGCGGCCTCGAGGCTTTCTTT. Translated, it gives CASSREGGGLEAFF.